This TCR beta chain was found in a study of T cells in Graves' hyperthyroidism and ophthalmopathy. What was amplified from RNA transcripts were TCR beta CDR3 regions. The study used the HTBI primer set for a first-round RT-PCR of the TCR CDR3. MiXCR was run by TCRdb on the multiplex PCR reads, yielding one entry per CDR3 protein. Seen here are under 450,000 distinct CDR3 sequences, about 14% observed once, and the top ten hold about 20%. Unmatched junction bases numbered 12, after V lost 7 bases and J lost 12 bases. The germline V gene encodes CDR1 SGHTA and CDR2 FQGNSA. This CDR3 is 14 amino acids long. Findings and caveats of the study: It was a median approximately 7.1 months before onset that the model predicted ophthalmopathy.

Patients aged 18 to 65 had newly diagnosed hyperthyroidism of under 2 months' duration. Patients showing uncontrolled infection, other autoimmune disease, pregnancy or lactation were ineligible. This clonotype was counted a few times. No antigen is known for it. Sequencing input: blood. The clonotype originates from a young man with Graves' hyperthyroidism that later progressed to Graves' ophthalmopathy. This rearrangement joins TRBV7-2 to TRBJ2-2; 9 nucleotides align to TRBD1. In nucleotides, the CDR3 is TGTGCCAGCATCGGCGGGACAGGGAGGCGGAAGCTGTTTTTT. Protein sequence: CASIGGTGRRKLFF. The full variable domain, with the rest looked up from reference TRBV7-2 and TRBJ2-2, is GAGVSQSPSNKVTEKGKDVELRCDPISGHTALYWYRQSLGQGLEFLIYFQGNSAPDKSGLPSDRFSAERTGGSVSTLTIQRTQQEDSAVYLCASIGGTGRRKLFFGEGSRLTVL.